The subject of this entry is one T cell receptor (beta chain). This clonotype is medium-sized (0.01 to 0.1%). The clone's antigen remains unknown. No much larger clone is present one base from it, and per-base qualities are unavailable. The germline V gene (reference sequence) sets CDR1 to DFQATT and CDR2 to SNEGSKA. From the cysteine through the phenylalanine, the CDR3 covers 10 amino acids. Only CDR3 DNA remains: 30 bases, in frame from the first base. V and J lose 3 bases and 7 bases, and a span of 4 bases separates them. Sequencing relied on an Illumina NovaSeq 6000. cDNA libraries for TCRalpha and TCRbeta were prepared by 5'RACE using constant-segment primers, with sample barcodes and unique molecular identifiers added. Trizol reagent was used to extract RNA from every sample. Libraries were amplified in two PCR steps, with a second sample barcode and Illumina TruSeq adapters added in the second step. Sequencing of libraries was performed on an Illumina NovaSeq with 2 x 150 bp paired-end reads. The authors' analysis ran thus. Demultiplexing of reads and collapsing into UMI-guided consensus sequences were performed with migec v1.2.7. Using mixcr v2.1.11, UMI consensuses were aligned to TRA and TRB V and J templates and then assembled into clonotypes. Expanded or contracted clonotypes were those called significant by both edgeR and NoisET, with noise models trained on biological replicates. For edgeR calls, the cutoffs were a false discovery rate-adjusted p below 0.01 and a log2 fold-change threshold of 1. As an exploratory analysis of dynamics, PCA with hierarchical clustering was applied to max-normalized trajectories of the 1000 most abundant clonotypes. Separately sequenced CD4+ and CD8+ repertoires were used to assign the CD4 or CD8 phenotype of responding clones. TCRdb reprocessing: public reads trimmed at Q25 with fastp, clones called with MiXCR, in-frame beta chains kept. Rows with one shared CDR3 protein collapse into an entry with the most common genes and DNA. The V and J calls and clone size come from TCRdb's table, not from the authors' own analysis. A total of 60,000 to 65,000 distinct CDR3 sequences appear in this sample, around 10% of them only once. The top ten hold around 1.2% of the sample.

The record originates from a study of T-cell memory formation after mild COVID-19 listed by TCRdb under 2021. Regarding the study in general: TCR sequence clusters from the two donors were largely donor specific. Longitudinal TCRalpha and TCRbeta repertoire sequencing tracked T-cell clones expanding and contracting after mild COVID-19 in two donors. The cohort comprised two young, previously healthy adult volunteers, one female and one male. The investigation overall reported the following: Clones contracting from day 15 to 85 had balanced CD4/CD8 phenotypes, while a second wave expanding from day 15 to 37 was biased towards CD4+. Some responding clones were found in pre-infection memory, which suggests that pre-existing cross-reactive memory T cells took part in the SARS-CoV-2 response. Whether the second-wave clones peaking on day 37 were SARS-CoV-2 specific was not confirmed. Only a couple of mild cases were covered in the study, and larger cohorts including severe cases with pre-infection samples were considered necessary. Contracting CD4+ clones were found mainly in CM and EM memory subsets, while CD8+ clones were enriched in EMRA.

Ficoll-Paque density gradient centrifugation was used to isolate PBMCs. The rearranged chain carries TRBV20-1 and TRBJ2-1, with the identity of the D gene unclear. This TCR was sampled from a man aged 18 to 30 who had mild COVID-19 (a few samples of this study predate the infection). The sample titles of this study are shuffled in the database, so cell type and time point are left out; the donor was told from shared clones. Sequences were obtained from PBMCs or a T cell subset sorted from them (not recorded which). The nucleotide sequence is TGCAGTGCTAGGAAGAATGAGCAGTTCTTC. This gives the protein CSARKNEQFF.